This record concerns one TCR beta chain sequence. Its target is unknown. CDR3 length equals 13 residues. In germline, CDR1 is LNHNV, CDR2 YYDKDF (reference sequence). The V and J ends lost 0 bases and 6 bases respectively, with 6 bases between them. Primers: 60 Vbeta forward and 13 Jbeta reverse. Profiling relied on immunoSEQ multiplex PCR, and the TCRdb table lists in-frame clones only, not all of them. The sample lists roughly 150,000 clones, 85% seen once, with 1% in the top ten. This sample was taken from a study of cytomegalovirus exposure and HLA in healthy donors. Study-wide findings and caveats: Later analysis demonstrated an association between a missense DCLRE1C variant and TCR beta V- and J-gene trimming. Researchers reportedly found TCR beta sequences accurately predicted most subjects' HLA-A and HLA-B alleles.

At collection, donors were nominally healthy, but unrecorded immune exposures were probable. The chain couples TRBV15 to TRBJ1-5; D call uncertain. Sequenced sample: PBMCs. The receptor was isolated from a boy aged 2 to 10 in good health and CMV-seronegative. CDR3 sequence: CATSRDLTQPQHF. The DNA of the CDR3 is TGTGCCACCAGCAGAGATCTAACTCAGCCCCAGCATTTT.